Listed below are T cell receptor beta chains from one sample, sequenced in a study of cytomegalovirus exposure and HLA in healthy donors. The protocol was immunoSEQ multiplex PCR, while the TCRdb copy is restricted to in-frame clones and leaves out a portion. Among 100,000 to 150,000 clones listed, about 93% were seen once. What was sequenced was PBMCs. These receptors originate from a woman between 18 and 30 years old in good health and CMV-seronegative. Both conserved end residues are part of each CDR3. The order of the fields is D gene, clone size, J gene, V gene, CDR3 protein, CDR3 DNA. The D gene is left open where the match is weak. Expanded clones get a size class; other rows say once, few or many, or leave the size out.

>TRBD1|.|TRBJ2-5|TRBV10-3
CAISEGQGETQYF
TGTGCCATCAGTGAGGGACAGGGAGAGACCCAGTACTTC
>.|.|TRBJ1-5|TRBV28
CASKQASGAGYSNQPQHF
TGTGCCAGCAAACAGGCCTCAGGAGCCGGCTATAGCAATCAGCCCCAGCATTTT
>TRBD2|.|TRBJ2-1|TRBV19
CASSMSGTSGTGEQFF
TGTGCCAGTAGTATGAGCGGGACTAGCGGGACAGGAGAGCAGTTCTTC
>.|once|TRBJ1-2|TRBV18
CASSPGQSNYGYTF
TGTGCCAGCTCACCAGGGCAGTCTAACTATGGCTACACCTTC
>TRBD1|.|TRBJ2-3|TRBV9
CASSLRTGGDTDTQYF
TGTGCCAGCAGCTTAAGGACAGGGGGTGACACAGATACGCAGTATTTT
>TRBD2|.|TRBJ2-1|TRBV5-6
CASSLAVWEGPYNEQFF
TGTGCCAGCAGCTTGGCCGTATGGGAGGGCCCCTACAATGAGCAGTTCTTC
>.|.|TRBJ1-5|TRBV2
CASRVIIEQPQHF
TGTGCCAGCAGAGTTATTATAGAGCAGCCCCAGCATTTT
>.|.|TRBJ2-2|TRBV14
CASSQEYSPTGELFF
TGTGCCAGCAGCCAGGAGTATTCACCCACCGGGGAGCTGTTTTTT
>TRBD1|.|TRBJ2-7|TRBV5-1
CASSTGDSPYEQYF
TGCGCCAGCAGCACCGGGGACAGCCCCTACGAGCAGTACTTC
>TRBD1|.|TRBJ2-4|TRBV6-5
CASGQGVNIQYF
TGTGCCAGCGGACAGGGAGTGAACATTCAGTACTTC
>.|.|TRBJ1-2|TRBV20-1
CRADTGYGYTF
TGCAGGGCAGACACCGGCTATGGCTACACCTTC
>TRBD1|.|TRBJ1-4|TRBV19
CASLMYTGGGEKLFF
TGTGCCAGCCTCATGTATACAGGGGGCGGTGAAAAACTGTTTTTT
>TRBD1|few|TRBJ2-7|TRBV2
CASKPGTGFNEQYF
TGTGCCAGCAAGCCCGGGACAGGGTTCAACGAGCAGTACTTC
>.|.|TRBJ1-5|TRBV21-1
CASSKPPLGGVPNQPQHF
TGTGCCAGCAGCAAACCCCCCCTGGGGGGGGTACCGAATCAGCCCCAGCATTTT
>.|.|TRBJ1-5|TRBV21-1
CASSSWYRTLWNQPQHF
TGTGCCAGCAGCTCCTGGTACAGGACACTTTGGAATCAGCCCCAGCATTTT
>TRBD1|once|TRBJ1-2|TRBV5-4
CASHTGGGNYYGYTF
TGTGCCAGCCACACAGGGGGAGGAAACTACTATGGCTACACCTTC
>TRBD2|.|TRBJ2-7|TRBV10-3
CAISESGLVLAGGPEQYF
TGTGCCATCAGTGAGTCTGGGTTAGTGCTAGCGGGGGGGCCCGAGCAGTACTTC
>.|.|TRBJ2-1|TRBV4-2
CASTGAYEQFF
TGTGCCAGCACAGGGGCATATGAGCAGTTCTTC
>TRBD2|.|TRBJ2-5|TRBV7-3
CASTPGGGGSQYF
TGTGCCAGCACCCCCGGCGGGGGGGGTTCTCAGTACTTC
>TRBD1|.|TRBJ1-2|TRBV28
CASSLWGQGYGYTF
TGTGCCAGCAGTTTATGGGGACAGGGCTATGGCTACACCTTC
>TRBD1|.|TRBJ1-2|TRBV30
CACQTGGGYGYTF
TGTGCCTGCCAGACAGGGGGCGGCTATGGCTACACCTTC
>.|.|TRBJ2-1|TRBV6-1
CASSEAFASDEQFF
TGTGCCAGCAGTGAAGCATTTGCGAGCGATGAGCAGTTCTTC
>.|.|TRBJ1-3|TRBV5-4
CASSSPGGSGNTIYF
TGTGCCAGCAGTTCCCCGGGGGGAAGTGGAAACACCATATATTTT
>TRBD1|.|TRBJ2-7|TRBV4-1
CASSPGQSSYEQYF
TGCGCCAGCAGCCCGGGACAGAGCTCCTACGAGCAGTACTTC
>TRBD1|.|TRBJ2-6|TRBV18
CASSLTGTGVPELLGANVLTF
TGTGCCAGCTCACTTACCGGGACAGGGGTTCCAGAACTTCTAGGCGCCAACGTCCTGACTTTC
>TRBD1|.|TRBJ2-1|TRBV25-1
CASSSPGTGENEQFF
TGTGCCAGCAGTTCCCCTGGGACAGGAGAAAATGAGCAGTTCTTC
>TRBD1|.|TRBJ1-2|TRBV27
CASSQTGLKGYVGYTF
TGTGCCAGCAGTCAGACAGGGTTGAAGGGCTATGTCGGCTACACCTTC
>TRBD2|.|TRBJ2-2|TRBV7-6
CASSPIAGEDTGELFF
TGTGCCAGCAGCCCCATAGCGGGAGAGGACACCGGGGAGCTGTTTTTT
>.|.|TRBJ1-6|TRBV7-6
CASSRGGDNSPLHF
TGTGCCAGCAGCCGGGGGGGGGACAATTCACCCCTCCACTTT
>.|.|TRBJ1-1|TRBV10-3
CAISYDPGGTEAFF
TGTGCCATCAGTTACGACCCCGGAGGCACTGAAGCTTTCTTT
>TRBD2|.|TRBJ2-7|TRBV5-1
CASSLLTSGTYEQYF
TGCGCCAGCAGCTTGCTTACTAGCGGCACCTACGAGCAGTACTTC
>TRBD2|.|TRBJ2-1|TRBV25-1
CASSEPGLAYNEQFF
TGTGCCAGCAGTGAACCGGGACTAGCGTACAATGAGCAGTTCTTC
>TRBD1|.|TRBJ2-7|TRBV10-3
CAISGPTGSHEQYF
TGTGCCATCAGTGGCCCGACAGGGTCCCACGAGCAGTACTTC
>.|.|TRBJ1-1|TRBV21-1
CASSKLGSGPAFF
TGTGCCAGCAGCAAACTCGGGTCGGGTCCAGCTTTCTTT
>.|.|TRBJ1-4|TRBV2
CATKRTASDEKLFF
TGTGCCACCAAGAGGACTGCGTCGGATGAAAAACTGTTTTTT
>TRBD1|.|TRBJ1-1|TRBV7-9
CASSSYGDRETEAFF
TGTGCCAGCAGCTCGTACGGGGACAGGGAGACTGAAGCTTTCTTT
>.|.|TRBJ1-5|TRBV28
CASSLIVDRGREGQPQHF
TGTGCCAGCAGTTTAATTGTAGATCGGGGCAGGGAGGGTCAGCCCCAGCATTTT
>.|.|TRBJ2-3|TRBV7-3
CASSLLGLSTDTQYF
TGTGCCAGCAGCTTACTCGGACTCTCCACAGATACGCAGTATTTT
>TRBD2|.|TRBJ2-3|TRBV5-1
CASTVAGTDTQYF
TGCGCCAGCACAGTAGCGGGTACAGATACGCAGTATTTT
>TRBD1|once|TRBJ1-2|TRBV30
CAWETSGQAFGGYTF
TGTGCCTGGGAGACTTCTGGACAGGCGTTCGGGGGCTACACCTTC
>.|.|TRBJ1-1|TRBV4-1
CASSQESGRNTEAFF
TGCGCCAGCAGCCAAGAATCTGGGAGGAACACTGAAGCTTTCTTT
>.|few|TRBJ2-1|TRBV10-1
CASRLSCERVGDEQFF
TGCGCCAGCAGGCTCTCGTGCGAGAGGGTTGGGGATGAGCAGTTCTTC
>TRBD2|.|TRBJ2-3|TRBV6-1
CASSEAPAAGGGTQYF
TGTGCCAGCAGTGAAGCGCCGGCAGCGGGAGGGGGTACGCAGTATTTT
>.|once|TRBJ1-1|TRBV25-1
CASTRDPFMNTEAFF
TGTGCCAGCACCAGGGATCCGTTCATGAACACTGAAGCTTTCTTT
>.|.|TRBJ1-1|TRBV4-1
CASSQNLGNTEAFF
TGCGCCAGCAGCCAAAACCTAGGGAACACTGAAGCTTTCTTT
>.|.|TRBJ2-3|TRBV6-1
CASSEQARSTDTQYF
TGTGCCAGCAGTGAACAAGCGCGGAGCACAGATACGCAGTATTTT